This TCR beta chain derives from a study of blood T cell repertoires in COVID-19. On the study more broadly: Collection of acute and convalescent COVID-19 samples took place in the United States, Italy and Spain. T cells, B-cell-depleted T cells, or PBMCs provided the cDNA or gDNA that served as material.

As originally analysed: The authors estimated nucleated cell counts from reference gene primer amplification. Produced via immunoSEQ multiplex PCR; TCRdb's table is partial and in-frame only. V and J calls and clone size are given by that table; D and trimming were obtained from the DNA. Of 210,000 or so clones listed, 81% are singletons. The CDR3 has 15 residues. Per germline, CDR1 MNHEY and CDR2 SVGAGI. V was clipped by 8 bases and J by 1 base; unmatched bases: 5. Residents of about two dozen US areas, aged roughly 18 to 89 years, made up the participants. This clone was seen once. This sequence joins TRBV6-5 and TRBJ2-2, with 9 positions matching TRBD2. The receptor was derived from a woman between 45 and 60 years old with acute COVID-19. The specimen sequenced was PBMCs or T cells enriched from blood (not recorded which). The CDR3 loop is CASGSGGQNTGELFF. CDR3 in DNA: TGTGCCAGCGGGAGCGGGGGGCAGAACACCGGGGAGCTGTTTTTT.